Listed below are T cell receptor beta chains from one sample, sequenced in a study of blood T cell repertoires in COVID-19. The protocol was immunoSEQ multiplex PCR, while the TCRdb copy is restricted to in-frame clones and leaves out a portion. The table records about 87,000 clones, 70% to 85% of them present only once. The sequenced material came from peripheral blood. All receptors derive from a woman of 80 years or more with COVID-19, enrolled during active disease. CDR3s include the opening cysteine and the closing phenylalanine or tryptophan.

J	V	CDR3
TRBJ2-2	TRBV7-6	CASSRGLAGPSNTGELFF
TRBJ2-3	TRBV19	CASQRNLAGEDTQYF
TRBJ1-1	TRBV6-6	CASSYAPDTEAFF
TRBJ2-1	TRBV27	CASNRPGLAVNRQFF
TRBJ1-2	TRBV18	CASSTSQGTLNYGYTF
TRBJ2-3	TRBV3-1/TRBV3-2	CASSQSALGTSGRNTQYF
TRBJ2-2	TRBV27	CASSLWGTNTGELFF
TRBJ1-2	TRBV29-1	CSVWDSLNYGYTF
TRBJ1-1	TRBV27	CASSYSSGGADTEAFF
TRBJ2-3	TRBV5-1	CASGGNTQYF
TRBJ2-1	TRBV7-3	CASSFFGTSYNEQFF
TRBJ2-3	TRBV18	CASSTTSGGANTQYF
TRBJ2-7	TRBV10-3	CAISESESVRSCF
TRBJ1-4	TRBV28	CASRTPSGLNEKLFF
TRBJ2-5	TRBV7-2	CASSLRGTQYF
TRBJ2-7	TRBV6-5	CASSYSETSYEQYF
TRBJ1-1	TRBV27	CASSLSAGVNTEAFF
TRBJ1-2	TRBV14	CASSQGDSNYGYTF
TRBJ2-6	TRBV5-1	CASSLVPSSGANVLTF
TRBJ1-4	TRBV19	CASSIRREANEKLFF
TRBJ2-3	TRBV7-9	CASSLQRRGTDTQYF
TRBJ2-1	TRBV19	CASSIDPGTGREFF
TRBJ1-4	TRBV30	CATYPGTGATGLFF
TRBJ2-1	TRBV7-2	CASSSQPGTPSEQFF
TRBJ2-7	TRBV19	CASSDPNRGPYYEQYF
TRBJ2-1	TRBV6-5	CASPKEGGPGNEQFF
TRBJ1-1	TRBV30	CAWTGDTEAFF
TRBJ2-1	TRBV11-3	CASTLGRGRDNEQFF
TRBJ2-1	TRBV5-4	CASRNDYGGNEQFF
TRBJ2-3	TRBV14	CASELSIFFSTDTQYF
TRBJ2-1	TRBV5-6	CASSKYGGSNEQFF